The sequence of this T cell receptor beta chain was determined in a study of molecular identifiers for immune sequencing clone quantification. The V and J ends lost 3 bases and 1 base respectively, with 10 bases between them. Germline CDR1 MGHRA, CDR2 YSYEKL. The CDR3 runs to 14 residues. Methods described previously were used for bulk TCR libraries, and listed TCR primers were applied. TCRdb used MiXCR to reprocess the PCR reads, holding one entry per CDR3 protein. The sample holds approximately 9,000 distinct CDR3 sequences, around an eighth seen once. This clonotype turned up a few times. The antigen is undetermined. Study results and caveats: Sizes of highly expanded clones could be underestimated through identical TCRs sharing a barcode.

V usage is TRBV4-1 and J usage is TRBJ2-7, with D possibly being TRBD2 (5 bases). The TCR originated in a human donor in good health. Some libraries in this study had Jurkat cell RNA spiked in. Sequencing was carried out using naive CD8+ T cells from blood, with Jurkat cell RNA spiked in. As for subset: FACS-sorted CD8+CD4-CCR7+CD45RA+ naive T cells. CDR3 sequence (DNA): TGCGCCAGCAGCCATTCCGGGGAATCCTACGAGCAGTACTTC. This codes for CASSHSGESYEQYF.